This T cell receptor beta chain comes out of a study of T cells in tuberculosis (dated by TCRdb to between 2017 and 2018). Background for the entire study: In the study, CD1B tetramers and high-throughput TCR immunosequencing were combined to characterize T cells specific for the mycobacterial lipid antigen glucose monomycolate (GMM). A South African clinical cohort compared IGRA-negative adolescents, IGRA-positive adolescents with latent tuberculosis and adults with active tuberculosis, 9 to 11 per group. PBMC from active tuberculosis patients were archived either before standard anti-tuberculosis treatment began or within 7 days of the start of that treatment. What the research found in general, with its limitations: Compared with IGRA-negative controls, TCR-alpha repertoires from active tuberculosis had smaller mean NN-distances to GMM-specific TCRs, which suggests that these TCRs underwent clonal expansion. An accuracy of more than 80% (AUROC 0.85 to 0.9) was reached by a classifier using the diverse GMM-specific repertoire, compared with about 70% accuracy when GEM motif frequencies were used. Clinical samples were selected based on which cryopreserved specimens were available, and the active tuberculosis cases were adults whereas the controls were adolescents. Smaller NN-distances were partly driven by shorter CDR3-alpha lengths in active tuberculosis patients, and statistical significance was not reached for the TCR-beta difference.

TCR libraries were generated with the immunoSEQ multiplex PCR assay, using TCR-beta and/or TCR-alpha/delta assays for each sample. The amplified TCR libraries were sequenced using the Illumina high-throughput platform. The study's processing was this. Clustering and dimensionality reduction were performed using pairwise TCRdist distances among GMM-specific receptors from ex vivo sorted or in vitro expanded T cells. The score assigned to each clinical repertoire was mean NN-distance, meaning the average TCRdist to the nearest 10% of tetramer-positive reference sequences. GEM TCR motif frequency was calculated as the fraction of unique TCRs that matched known GEM sequences by V/J usage and CDR3 length. Active tuberculosis was classified by linear discriminant analysis with leave-one-out cross-validation, implemented in scikit-learn. In its TCRdb copy, this immuneACCESS table keeps in-frame sequences only and misses some clones. Where compared with another copy, unresolved V genes explain less than half of these, and the others have no known cause. V and J calls and clone size come straight from that table; D and trimming were deduced from the DNA. For this sample the table gives about 33,000 clones, of which 87% were detected only once. The top ten clones comprise roughly 5.4% of the sample.

Note on this clone: The target of this receptor is not known. No quality values exist for individual bases; no much larger clone is one base distant.

Reading the germline V gene gives CDR1 MDHEN and CDR2 SYDVKM. Reading from cysteine to phenylalanine, the CDR3 counts 15 amino acids. Only the CDR3 DNA stays, 45 bases, in frame from base 1. V trim: 6 bases; J trim: 3 bases; unmatched bases: 9. The sample's time point label, decoded: new active TB diagnosis, blood taken before or within 7 days of starting treatment. Active tuberculosis patients were HIV-seronegative South African adults aged 18 years or older with a new diagnosis. Confirmation of active tuberculosis was based on positive sputum smear microscopy and/or a positive M. tuberculosis culture. Unsorted cryopreserved PBMC were immunosequenced, covering on average approximately 100,000 T cells per clinical donor.

This chain joins TRBV28 to TRBJ2-7, with 9 middle bases fitting TRBD1. This receptor was identified in an adult with tuberculosis. Sequences were derived from PBMCs, sampled at tuberculosis diagnosis. The DNA is TGTGCCAGCAGGCTGACCGGGACAGGGATCTACGAGCAGTACTTC. This gives the protein CASRLTGTGIYEQYF.